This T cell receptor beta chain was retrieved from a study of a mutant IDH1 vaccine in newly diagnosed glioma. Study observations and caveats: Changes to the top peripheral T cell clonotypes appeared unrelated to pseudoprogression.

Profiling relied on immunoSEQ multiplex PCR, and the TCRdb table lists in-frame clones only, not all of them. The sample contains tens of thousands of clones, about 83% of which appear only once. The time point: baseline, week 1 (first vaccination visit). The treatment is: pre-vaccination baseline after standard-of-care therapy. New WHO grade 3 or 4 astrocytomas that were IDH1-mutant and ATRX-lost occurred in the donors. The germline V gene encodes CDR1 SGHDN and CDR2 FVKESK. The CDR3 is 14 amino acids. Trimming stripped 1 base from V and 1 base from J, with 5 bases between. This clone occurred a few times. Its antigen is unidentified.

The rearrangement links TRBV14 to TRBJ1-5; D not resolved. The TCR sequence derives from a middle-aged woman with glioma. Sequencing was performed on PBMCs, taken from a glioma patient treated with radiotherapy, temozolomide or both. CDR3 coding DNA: TGTGCCAGCAGCCAAGGCGCCAGCAATCAGCCCCAGCATTTT. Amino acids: CASSQGASNQPQHF.